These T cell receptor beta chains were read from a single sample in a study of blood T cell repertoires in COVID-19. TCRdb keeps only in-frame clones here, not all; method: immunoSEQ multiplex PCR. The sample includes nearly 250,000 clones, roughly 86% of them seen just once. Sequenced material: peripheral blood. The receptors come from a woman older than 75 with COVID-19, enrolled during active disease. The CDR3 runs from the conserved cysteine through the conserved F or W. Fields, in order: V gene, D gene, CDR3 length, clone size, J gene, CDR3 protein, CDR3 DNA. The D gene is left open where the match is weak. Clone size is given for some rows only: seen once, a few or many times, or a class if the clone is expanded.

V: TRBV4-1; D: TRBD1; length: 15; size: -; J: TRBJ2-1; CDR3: CASSRGQGAVDEQFF; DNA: TGCGCCAGCAGCCGGGGACAGGGGGCCGTAGATGAGCAGTTCTTC
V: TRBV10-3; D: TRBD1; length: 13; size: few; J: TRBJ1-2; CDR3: CAIKQGASSGYTF; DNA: TGTGCCATCAAGCAGGGGGCCTCTTCAGGCTACACCTTC
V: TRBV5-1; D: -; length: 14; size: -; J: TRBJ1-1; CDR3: CASSLTPGNTEAFF; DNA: TGCGCCAGCAGCTTGACCCCCGGGAACACTGAAGCTTTCTTT
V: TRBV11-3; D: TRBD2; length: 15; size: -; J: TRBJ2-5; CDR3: CASSSGRAGKETQYF; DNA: TGTGCCAGCAGTTCGGGGAGGGCGGGGAAAGAGACCCAGTACTTC
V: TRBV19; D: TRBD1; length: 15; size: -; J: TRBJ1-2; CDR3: CASSITSSTGYGYTF; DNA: TGTGCCAGTAGTATAACATCGTCGACAGGGTATGGCTACACCTTC
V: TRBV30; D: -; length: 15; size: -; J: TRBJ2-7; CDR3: CAWSVRDIRVYEQYF; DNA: TGTGCCTGGAGTGTACGGGACATCAGAGTTTATGAGCAGTACTTC
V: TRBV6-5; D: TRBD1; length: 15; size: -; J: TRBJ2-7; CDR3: CASRYRDRGNYEQYF; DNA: TGTGCCAGCAGATACCGGGACAGGGGGAACTACGAGCAGTACTTC
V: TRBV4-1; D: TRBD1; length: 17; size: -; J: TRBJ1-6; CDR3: CASSQVTGSSYNSPLHF; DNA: TGCGCCAGCAGCCAAGTGACAGGGAGCTCCTATAATTCACCCCTCCACTTT
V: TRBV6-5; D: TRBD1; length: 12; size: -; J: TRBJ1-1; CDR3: CASSYGQGSAFF; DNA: TGTGCCAGCAGTTACGGACAGGGCTCAGCTTTCTTT
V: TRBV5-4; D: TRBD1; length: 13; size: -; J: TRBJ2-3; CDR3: CASSSTGADTQYF; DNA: TGTGCCAGCAGCTCTACAGGGGCGGATACGCAGTATTTT
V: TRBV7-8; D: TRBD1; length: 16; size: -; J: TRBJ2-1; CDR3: CASSPRDRASYNEQFF; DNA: TGTGCCAGCAGCCCCCGGGACAGGGCCTCCTACAATGAGCAGTTCTTC
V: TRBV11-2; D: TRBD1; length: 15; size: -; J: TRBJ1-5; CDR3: CASSQRGTGGQPQHF; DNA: TGTGCCAGCAGCCAGAGGGGGACAGGTGGGCAGCCCCAGCATTTT
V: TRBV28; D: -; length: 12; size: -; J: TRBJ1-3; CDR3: CASRPGGNTIYF; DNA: TGTGCCAGCAGGCCAGGTGGAAACACCATATATTTT
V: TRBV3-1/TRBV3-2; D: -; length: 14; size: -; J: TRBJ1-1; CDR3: CASSQDSQGTEAFF; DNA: TGTGCCAGCAGCCAAGATTCCCAGGGGACTGAAGCTTTCTTT
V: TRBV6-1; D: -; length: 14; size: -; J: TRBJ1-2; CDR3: CASSETGPNYGYTF; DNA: TGTGCCAGCAGTGAGACAGGTCCTAACTATGGCTACACCTTC
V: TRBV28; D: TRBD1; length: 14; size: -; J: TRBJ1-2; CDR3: CASSGQGAGIGYTF; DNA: TGTGCCAGCAGTGGCCAGGGGGCCGGGATAGGCTACACCTTC
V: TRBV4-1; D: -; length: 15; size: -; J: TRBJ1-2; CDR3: CASSQEVSANYGYTF; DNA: TGCGCCAGCAGCCAAGAAGTTTCAGCTAACTATGGCTACACCTTC
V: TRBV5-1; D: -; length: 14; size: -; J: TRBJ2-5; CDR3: CASSLGERHETQYF; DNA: TGCGCCAGCAGCTTAGGAGAGCGTCACGAGACCCAGTACTTC
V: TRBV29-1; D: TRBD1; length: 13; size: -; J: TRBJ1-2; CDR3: CSARDRGDYGYTF; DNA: TGCAGCGCCCGGGACAGGGGCGACTATGGCTACACCTTC
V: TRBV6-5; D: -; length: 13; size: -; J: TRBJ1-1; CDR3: CASSYGGTLEAFF; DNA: TGTGCCAGCAGTTACGGAGGAACCCTTGAAGCTTTCTTT
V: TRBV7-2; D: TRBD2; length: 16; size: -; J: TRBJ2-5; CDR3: CASRLGQRGTQETQYF; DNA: TGTGCCAGCAGGCTTGGTCAGCGGGGAACCCAAGAGACCCAGTACTTC
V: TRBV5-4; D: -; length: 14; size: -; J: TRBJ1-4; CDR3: CASSSRDFGEKLFF; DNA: TGTGCCAGCAGCTCCAGGGATTTTGGCGAAAAACTGTTTTTT
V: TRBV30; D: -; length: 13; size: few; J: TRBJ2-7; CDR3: CAVARWQTYEQYF; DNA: TGTGCGGTAGCTAGGTGGCAGACCTACGAGCAGTACTTC
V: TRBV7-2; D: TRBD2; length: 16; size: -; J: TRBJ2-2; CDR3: CASSSRTSGGAGELFF; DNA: TGTGCCAGCAGCTCCCGGACTAGCGGGGGGGCCGGGGAGCTGTTTTTT
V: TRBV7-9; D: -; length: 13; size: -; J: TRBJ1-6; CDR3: CASSFEEISPLHF; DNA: TGTGCCAGCAGCTTCGAGGAAATTTCACCCCTCCACTTT
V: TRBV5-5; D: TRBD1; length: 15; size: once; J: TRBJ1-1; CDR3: CASSRSTGVGTEAFF; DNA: TGTGCCAGCAGCAGATCGACAGGGGTTGGTACTGAAGCTTTCTTT
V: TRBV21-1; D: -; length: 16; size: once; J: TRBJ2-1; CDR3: CASSKWGHSPSNEQFF; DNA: TGTGCCAGCAGCAAATGGGGGCATAGCCCTTCCAATGAGCAGTTCTTC
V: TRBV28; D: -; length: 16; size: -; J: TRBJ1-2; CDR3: CASSPTNPLLNYGYTF; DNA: TGTGCCAGCAGTCCTACCAACCCTCTCCTTAACTATGGCTACACCTTC
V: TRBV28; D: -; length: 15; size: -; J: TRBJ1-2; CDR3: CASSRLGGANYGYTF; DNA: TGTGCCAGCAGTAGATTGGGGGGAGCTAACTATGGCTACACCTTC
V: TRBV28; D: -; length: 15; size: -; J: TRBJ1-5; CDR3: CASSLSWGVWQPQHF; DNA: TGTGCCAGCAGTTTATCCTGGGGCGTGTGGCAGCCCCAGCATTTT
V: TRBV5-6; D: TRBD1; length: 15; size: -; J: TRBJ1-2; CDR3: CASSLIRGRDYGYTF; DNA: TGTGCCAGCAGCTTGATCAGGGGGCGGGACTATGGCTACACCTTC
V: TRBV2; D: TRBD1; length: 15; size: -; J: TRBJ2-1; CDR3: CASSPGTGNYNEQFF; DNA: TGTGCCAGCAGTCCTGGGACAGGGAACTACAATGAGCAGTTCTTC
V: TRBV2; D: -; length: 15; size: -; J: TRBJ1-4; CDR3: CASSSDRATNEKLFF; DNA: TGTGCCAGCAGCTCCGACAGAGCAACTAATGAAAAACTGTTTTTT
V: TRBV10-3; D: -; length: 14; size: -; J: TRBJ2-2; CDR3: CAISEGQHTGELFF; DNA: TGTGCCATCAGCGAGGGGCAGCACACCGGGGAGCTGTTTTTT
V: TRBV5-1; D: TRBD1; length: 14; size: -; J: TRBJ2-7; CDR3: CASSSTGGSYEQYF; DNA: TGCGCCAGCAGCTCTACAGGGGGCTCCTACGAGCAGTACTTC
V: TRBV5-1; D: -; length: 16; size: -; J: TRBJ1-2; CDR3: CASSLDPAGAGYGYTF; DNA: TGCGCCAGCAGCTTGGACCCCGCAGGGGCCGGCTATGGCTACACCTTC
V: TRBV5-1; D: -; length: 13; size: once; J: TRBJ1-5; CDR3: CASSIDSNQPQHF; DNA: TGCGCCAGCAGCATAGATAGCAATCAGCCCCAGCATTTT
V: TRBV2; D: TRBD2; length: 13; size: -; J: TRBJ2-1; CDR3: CASRTSGYNEQFF; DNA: TGTGCCAGCAGGACTAGCGGATACAATGAGCAGTTCTTC
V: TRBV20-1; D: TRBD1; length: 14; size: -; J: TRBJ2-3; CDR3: CSASGRGHPDTQYF; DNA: TGCAGTGCTAGTGGCAGGGGGCATCCAGATACGCAGTATTTT
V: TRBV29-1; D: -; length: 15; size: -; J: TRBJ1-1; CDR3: CSVGITKPGSTEAFF; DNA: TGCAGCGTTGGAATCACTAAACCGGGGAGCACTGAAGCTTTCTTT
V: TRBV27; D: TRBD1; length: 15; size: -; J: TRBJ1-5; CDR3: CASSHDRDSNQPQHF; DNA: TGTGCCAGCAGCCACGACAGGGATAGCAATCAGCCCCAGCATTTT
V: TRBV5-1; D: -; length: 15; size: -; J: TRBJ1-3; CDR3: CASSFDGPSGNTIYF; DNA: TGCGCCAGCAGCTTCGATGGGCCCTCTGGAAACACCATATATTTT
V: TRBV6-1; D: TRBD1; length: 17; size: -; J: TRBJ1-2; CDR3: CASSAGTGRGANYGYTF; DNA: TGTGCCAGCAGTGCCGGGACAGGGAGAGGAGCTAACTATGGCTACACCTTC
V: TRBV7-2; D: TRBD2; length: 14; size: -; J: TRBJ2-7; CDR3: CASSQSGKGDEQYF; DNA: TGTGCCAGCAGCCAAAGCGGGAAAGGGGACGAGCAGTACTTC
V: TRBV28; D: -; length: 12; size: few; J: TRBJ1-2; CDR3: CASSLVSSSYTF; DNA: TGTGCCAGCAGTTTAGTTAGTTCGAGCTACACCTTC
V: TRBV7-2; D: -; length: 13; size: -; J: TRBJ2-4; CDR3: CASSLRQGSIQYF; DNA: TGTGCCAGCAGCTTACGCCAGGGGTCCATTCAGTACTTC
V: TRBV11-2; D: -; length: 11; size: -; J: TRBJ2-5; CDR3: CASSQQETQYF; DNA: TGTGCCAGCAGCCAACAAGAGACCCAGTACTTC